One and the same sample provided the 29 T cell receptor beta chains below, sequenced in a study of blood T cells in healthy people across ages. A second roughly 6 to 12 cycle PCR used barcoded and J-beta primers. TCRdb re-called the 5' RACE reads with MiXCR, one entry per CDR3 protein. The table shows 540,000 or so distinct CDR3 sequences, with about 45% occurring only once. The specimen sequenced was blood. Receptors were obtained from a man older than 75 in good health.

This clonotype was picked up a small number of times. The rearrangement uses TRBV10-3 and TRBJ2-7, with TRBD2 as a possible D gene (6 bases). Germline V lookup: CDR1 ENHRY, CDR2 SYGVKD. V was pared by 4 bases and J by 3 bases, with 13 bases between. The CDR3 runs to 14 residues. CDR3 loop: CAISATSTYYEQYF. CDR3 nucleotide sequence: TGTGCCATCAGTGCCACTAGCACATACTACGAGCAGTACTTC.

Concerning this clonotype itself: One end of the junction varies from germline; a read error may be responsible. J is TRBJ2-1 and V is TRBV5-1; D is uncertain. CDR1 is SGHRS and CDR2 is YFSETQ in the germline V gene. This CDR3 has 11 amino acids. DNA for the CDR3: TGCGCCAGCAGCTCATACAATGGGCAGTTCTTC. The encoded protein is CASSSYNGQFF.

This clonotype was detected only once. The rearrangement uses TRBV24-1 and TRBJ2-6, with D possibly TRBD1 on 5 matching bases. V lost 3 bases and J 0 bases, leaving 8 bases between the germline ends. Germline V gives CDR1 KGHDR, CDR2 SFDVKD. The CDR3 is 16 residues long. In DNA, the CDR3 is TGTGCCACCAGTGATCCGACAGACTCTGGGGCCAACGTCCTGACTTTC. Translation gives CATSDPTDSGANVLTF.

The chain is built from TRBV24-1 and TRBJ2-1, with 9 positions matching TRBD2. V lost 3 bases, J lost 7 bases, and 12 bases stayed unmatched. CDR3 length: 17 residues. Germline assignment: CDR1 KGHDR and CDR2 SFDVKD. The CDR3 sequence: CATSDRRAGGPNNEQFF. In DNA, the CDR3 is TGTGCCACCAGTGATCGGAGGGCGGGAGGGCCGAATAATGAGCAGTTCTTC.

The gene calls are TRBV9 and TRBJ2-1; the match to TRBD2 covers 12 bases. CDR3 length: 15 residues. Trimming took 2 bases from V and 7 from J; bases not matched to a gene: 4. CDR1 and CDR2 (germline): SGDLS, YYNGEE. CDR3 protein: CASSVTSGGRNEQFF. In DNA, the CDR3 is TGTGCCAGCAGCGTGACTAGCGGGGGCAGAAATGAGCAGTTCTTC.

This clonotype was seen only a few times. The gene calls are TRBV12-3 or TRBV12-4 and TRBJ2-3, with a possible D match to TRBD1 (5 bases). The CDR3 has 12 residues. Trimming stripped 2 bases from V and 11 bases from J, with 11 bases between. The CDR3 here is CASSLQGGGQYF. The CDR3 DNA follows: TGTGCCAGCAGTTTACAGGGCGGTGGGCAGTATTTT.

The chain employs TRBV7-3 and TRBJ2-5, with TRBD2 as a possible D gene (6 bases). This CDR3 has 13 residues. V shed 0 bases and J shed 11 bases, with 13 bases lying between them. Germline assignment: CDR1 SGHTA and CDR2 FQGTGA. CDR3 in amino acids: CASSLTGTGEQYF. The CDR3 DNA sequence: TGTGCCAGCAGCTTAACGGGGACGGGGGAGCAGTACTTC.

The chain recombines TRBV10-3 with TRBJ2-7; 8 bases match TRBD1. Germline loops: CDR1 ENHRY, CDR2 SYGVKD. V lost 2 bases, J lost 2 bases, and 2 bases stayed unmatched. The CDR3 consists of 14 residues. CDR3 sequence: CAISEGQGAYEQYF. The CDR3 bases are TGTGCCATCAGTGAGGGACAGGGCGCCTACGAGCAGTACTTC.

This clonotype occurred a few times. The CDR3 loop reads CAISPGALSSYNSPLHF. Here the CDR3 DNA reads TGTGCCATCAGCCCAGGGGCCCTGAGCTCCTATAATTCACCCCTCCACTTT. The J gene is TRBJ1-6, the V gene TRBV10-3, with a weak D call TRBD1 (6 bases). Germline loops: CDR1 ENHRY, CDR2 SYGVKD. V lost 6 bases and J 0 bases, leaving 15 bases between the germline ends. This CDR3 contains 17 residues.

The sample holds a few counts of this clonotype. The genes are TRBV6-2 or TRBV6-3 and TRBJ2-7; D is unresolved. Germline lookup yields CDR1 MNHEY and CDR2 SVGEGT. The CDR3 has 12 residues. CDR3 in amino acids: CASAVDSYEQYF. DNA of the CDR3: TGTGCTTCGGCAGTGGACTCCTACGAGCAGTACTTC.

This clonotype was seen many times. This chain links TRBV6-6 with TRBJ1-1; 9 bases fit TRBD1. The CDR3 runs to 14 residues. The V gene end was trimmed by 5 bases and the J gene end by 7 bases; junction bases not matched to a gene: 8. Germline loops: CDR1 MNHNY, CDR2 SVGAGI (reference sequence). The CDR3 bases are TGTGCCAGCAGTCAACAGGGGGCTAACGGTGAAGCTTTCTTT. Translating it yields CASSQQGANGEAFF.

The table lists this clonotype with many counts. The chain employs TRBV7-2 and TRBJ2-1, with D perhaps being TRBD1 or TRBD2 (5 bases each). V was shortened by 5 bases and J by 5 bases, with 16 bases between the two germline ends. The CDR3 sequence is 15 residues long. Germline V gene lookup returns CDR1 SGHTA and CDR2 FQGNSA. The CDR3 coding sequence is TGTGCCAGCAGCATACAGGTTTACGGGGACAATGAGCAGTTCTTC. It codes for CASSIQVYGDNEQFF.

The chain couples TRBV5-5 to TRBJ1-6; 7 nucleotides line up with TRBD1. Unmatched junction bases numbered 6, after V lost 0 bases and J lost 0 bases. Germline V gene lookup returns CDR1 SGHKS and CDR2 YYEKEE (reference sequence). CDR3 length: 18 amino acids. The CDR3 bases are TGTGCCAGCAGCTTGGCGGGACAGCTGAGCTCCTATAATTCACCCCTCCACTTT. This codes for CASSLAGQLSSYNSPLHF.

Note on this clonotype: A much larger clonotype is one base distant, so this may be a read error. V is TRBV7-9 and J is TRBJ1-2; 7 bases agree with TRBD1. The CDR3 totals 15 residues. Germline loops: CDR1 SEHNR, CDR2 FQNEAQ (reference sequence). CDR3 nucleotides: TGTGCCAGCAGCTTGGAGGTGACAGGGACGCATGGCTTCACCTTC. It codes for CASSLEVTGTHGFTF. The full variable domain, completed using reference TRBV7-9 and TRBJ1-2, is DTGVSQNPRHKITKRGQNVTFRCDPISEHNRLYWYRQTLGQGPEFLTYFQNEAQLEKSRLLSDRFSAERPKGSFSTLEIQRTEQGDSAMYLCASSLEVTGTHGFTFGSGTRLTVV.

The chain uses TRBV9 and TRBJ2-3, with D maybe TRBD2 (6 bases). This CDR3 spans 17 amino acids. V lost 5 bases, J lost 2 bases, and 21 bases lay in between. Germline V gene lookup returns CDR1 SGDLS and CDR2 YYNGEE. CDR3 bases: TGTGCCAGCAGTGTTGGAGGGGATGGTTATTCCACAGATACGCAGTATTTT. This codes for CASSVGGDGYSTDTQYF.

This clonotype has ten or more counts. This may stem from a read error, because a much larger clone lies one nucleotide away. The chain uses TRBV6-5 and TRBJ2-1, with D hard to call. With 1 base removed from V and 7 bases from J, the gap between germline ends came to 20 bases. Germline CDR1 MNHEY, CDR2 SVGAGI. The CDR3 contains 17 residues. The CDR3 DNA is TGTGCCAGCAGTTACTTTTCTTGGGGAACTAATCGGAATGAGCAGTTCTTC. It yields the protein CASSYFSWGTNRNEQFF.

Comment on this clonotype: As the CDR3 is not closed by the conserved phenylalanine or tryptophan, this likely results from a read error. This chain connects TRBV20-1 to TRBJ2-3, with TRBD1 matching 9 bases. The CDR3 length is 14 residues. Looked up from germline, CDR1 is DFQATT and CDR2 is SNEGSKA (reference sequence). V lost 6 bases, J lost 6 bases, and 10 bases stayed unmatched. The chain's CDR3 is CSANRGQGWDTQYS. In DNA form, the CDR3 reads TGCAGTGCCAACAGAGGACAGGGGTGGGATACGCAGTATTCT.

The rearrangement uses TRBV6-2 or TRBV6-3 and TRBJ1-1; 8 positions agree with TRBD1. The CDR3 extends over 14 amino acids. CDR1 is MNHEY and CDR2 is SVGEGT in the germline V gene. The V gene end was trimmed by 5 bases and the J gene end by 5 bases; junction bases not matched to a gene: 7. CDR3 DNA: TGTGCCAGCAGTGCCGACAGGGGCCTAACTGAAGCTTTCTTT. Its translation is CASSADRGLTEAFF.

J is TRBJ2-7 and V is TRBV7-2; D might be TRBD1 (5 bases). V was shortened by 0 bases and J by 3 bases, with 15 bases between the two germline ends. The CDR3 extends over 16 amino acids. Per the germline V gene, CDR1 is SGHTA and CDR2 is FQGNSA. The CDR3 here is CASSLAPRVGYYEQYF. The CDR3 region has the DNA TGTGCCAGCAGCTTAGCGCCCAGGGTAGGGTACTACGAGCAGTACTTC.

This rearrangement joins TRBV25-1 to TRBJ2-3; no clear D gene. CDR3 length: 13 amino acids. V lost 7 bases and J 3 bases, leaving 11 bases between the germline ends. CDR1 is MGHDK, CDR2 SYGVNS, per germline. DNA of the CDR3: TGTGCCAGCAACCGAATGGGGACAGATACGCAGTATTTT. It codes for CASNRMGTDTQYF.

The rearrangement uses TRBV7-3 and TRBJ2-5; 11 nucleotides match TRBD2. J was trimmed by 11 bases and V by 2 bases; bases with no gene match: 13. CDR1 SGHTA and CDR2 FQGTGA come from the germline V gene. The CDR3 covers 16 residues. CDR3 amino acids: CASSLGPSGRYNEQYF. In DNA form, the CDR3 reads TGTGCCAGCAGCTTAGGGCCTAGCGGGAGGTACAATGAGCAGTACTTC.

Only a few counts were recorded for this clonotype. The chain joins TRBV7-2 to TRBJ2-7, with D maybe TRBD1 (5 bases). The CDR3 has 14 residues. Per the germline V gene, CDR1 is SGHTA and CDR2 is FQGNSA. The V and J ends lost 0 bases and 5 bases respectively, with 11 bases between them. CDR3 in amino acids: CASSLAPRDHEQYF. CDR3 DNA: TGTGCCAGCAGCTTAGCCCCCAGGGATCACGAGCAGTACTTC. The variable domain in full, completed from reference TRBV7-2 and TRBJ2-7, reads GAGVSQSPSNKVTEKGKDVELRCDPISGHTALYWYRQSLGQGLEFLIYFQGNSAPDKSGLPSDRFSAERTGGSVSTLTIQRTQQEDSAVYLCASSLAPRDHEQYFGPGTRLTVT.

The chain is built from TRBV4-1 and TRBJ2-7; 9 bases match TRBD1. Losses at the gene ends were 5 bases for V and 5 bases for J; bases not matched to a gene: 10. Germline CDR1 and CDR2: MGHRA and YSYEKL. The CDR3 has 15 amino acids. The CDR3 region is CASSGSSTGGNEQYF. CDR3 in DNA: TGCGCCAGCAGCGGATCGAGTACAGGGGGCAACGAGCAGTACTTC.

The chain uses TRBV11-1 and TRBJ2-1, with D possibly being TRBD1 (5 bases). Germline V lookup: CDR1 SGHAT, CDR2 FQDESV (reference sequence). Trimming pared 9 bases from V and 9 bases from J, leaving 21 bases between. This CDR3 is built from 14 residues. The CDR3 reads CASTHWGRLGEQFF. As DNA, the CDR3 is TGTGCCAGTACCCACTGGGGCAGACTTGGTGAGCAGTTCTTC.

This clonotype was recorded many times. This chain joins TRBV6-2 or TRBV6-3 and TRBJ2-3; the D gene is possibly TRBD2 (5 bases). Germline lookup yields CDR1 MNHEY and CDR2 SVGEGT. The CDR3 totals 17 residues. V dropped 2 bases and J dropped 4 bases, with 19 bases sitting between them. The CDR3 DNA reads as TGTGCCAGCAGTTACCGGCCCCTGGACCCGAGGGCAGATACGCAGTATTTT. Encoded protein: CASSYRPLDPRADTQYF.

V usage is TRBV6-6 and J usage is TRBJ2-1; the D is unclear. In germline, CDR1 is MNHNY, CDR2 SVGAGI (reference sequence). The germline V and J ends were trimmed by 2 bases and 4 bases, with 6 bases remaining between them. The CDR3 spans 13 residues. The CDR3 here is CASSYTTYNEQFF. In nucleotides, the CDR3 is TGTGCCAGCAGTTACACTACTTACAATGAGCAGTTCTTC.

For this clonotype: An end of the junction does not agree with germline; a read error may underlie this. The rearrangement joins TRBV20-1 to TRBJ1-4, with 8 bases matching TRBD1. Germline V gene data show CDR1 as DFQATT and CDR2 as SNEGSKA (reference sequence). The CDR3 covers 13 residues. The CDR3 DNA is TGCAGTGCTAGCAGACAGGGGAATGGAAAACTGTTTTTT. Translated, it gives CSASRQGNGKLFF.

This clonotype was picked up a small number of times. The chain is built from TRBV7-2 and TRBJ2-5; 8 nucleotides line up with TRBD1. J was trimmed by 11 bases and V by 5 bases; bases with no gene match: 4. The CDR3 extends over 11 amino acids. Germline V CDR1 and CDR2: SGHTA, FQGNSA. CDR3: CASSVDRGQYF. In nucleotides, the CDR3 is TGTGCCAGCAGCGTCGACAGGGGACAGTACTTC.

This clonotype came up a few times. The rearrangement links TRBV2 to TRBJ2-3; D is unclear. The CDR3 is 14 amino acids. Trimming left V 6 bases short and J 1 base short, with 11 bases between. Germline values: CDR1 SNHLY, CDR2 FYNNEI. CDR3 nucleotides: TGTGCCAGCAGCCCCGAGCAGGGCACAGATACGCAGTATTTT. Translation gives CASSPEQGTDTQYF.